This is a list of T cell receptor beta chains from one sample in a study of shared clonotypes between healthy human individuals. Libraries were prepared by immunoSEQ multiplex PCR; TCRdb keeps only in-frame clonotypes and omits some of them. The repertoire consists of about a million clones, with roughly 75% occurring once and the leading ten covering over 1.3%. Source material: memory CD4+ T cells sorted from blood. The receptors derive from a man younger than 35 in good health. The CDR3 runs from the conserved cysteine through the conserved F or W. D genes are given only for firm matches. Expanded clones get a size class; other rows say once, few or many, or leave the size out.

CDR3aa: CASSFRRDDSPLHF; CDR3nt: TGTGCCAGCAGTTTCCGCAGGGACGATTCACCCCTCCACTTT; len: 14; j_gene: TRBJ1-6; d_gene: .; v_gene: TRBV28; abundance: .
CDR3aa: CASSFNGKFNYGYTF; CDR3nt: TGTGCCAGCAGCTTCAATGGCAAGTTTAACTATGGCTACACCTTC; len: 15; j_gene: TRBJ1-2; d_gene: .; v_gene: TRBV5-6; abundance: .
CDR3aa: CASSPPFTGDRLDEQYF; CDR3nt: TGTGCCAGCTCACCACCGTTCACCGGGGACAGGCTGGACGAGCAGTACTTC; len: 17; j_gene: TRBJ2-7; d_gene: TRBD1; v_gene: TRBV18; abundance: .
CDR3aa: CASSIGPGVNQPQHF; CDR3nt: TGTGCCAGTAGTATAGGGCCAGGGGTCAATCAGCCCCAGCATTTT; len: 15; j_gene: TRBJ1-5; d_gene: .; v_gene: TRBV19; abundance: .
CDR3aa: CASSSSRGADTQYF; CDR3nt: TGTGCCAGCAGCTCATCCCGGGGGGCGGATACGCAGTATTTT; len: 14; j_gene: TRBJ2-3; d_gene: .; v_gene: TRBV7-9; abundance: .
CDR3aa: CASRTSGGLNTGELFF; CDR3nt: TGTGCCAGTAGGACTAGCGGGGGCCTTAACACCGGGGAGCTGTTTTTT; len: 16; j_gene: TRBJ2-2; d_gene: TRBD2; v_gene: TRBV19; abundance: few
CDR3aa: CASSGGGQGANVLTF; CDR3nt: TGTGCCAGCAGTGGTGGAGGGCAAGGGGCCAACGTCCTGACTTTC; len: 15; j_gene: TRBJ2-6; d_gene: .; v_gene: TRBV6-4; abundance: .
CDR3aa: CASRPRTNPLDQETQYF; CDR3nt: TGTGCCAGCAGGCCTAGGACAAACCCATTAGACCAAGAGACCCAGTACTTC; len: 17; j_gene: TRBJ2-5; d_gene: .; v_gene: TRBV28; abundance: .
CDR3aa: CASSPPLPNTGELFF; CDR3nt: TGTGCCAGCTCACCCCCGTTACCCAACACCGGGGAGCTGTTTTTT; len: 15; j_gene: TRBJ2-2; d_gene: .; v_gene: TRBV18; abundance: .
CDR3aa: CASSHAPRDTQYF; CDR3nt: TGCGCCAGCAGCCACGCTCCCCGAGATACGCAGTATTTT; len: 13; j_gene: TRBJ2-3; d_gene: .; v_gene: TRBV4-1; abundance: .
CDR3aa: CASSKDSGLAKNIQYF; CDR3nt: TGTGCCAGTAGTAAGGATAGCGGCCTAGCCAAAAACATTCAGTACTTC; len: 16; j_gene: TRBJ2-4; d_gene: .; v_gene: TRBV19; abundance: .
CDR3aa: CAISESREGYNEQFF; CDR3nt: TGTGCCATCAGTGAGTCGAGGGAGGGCTACAATGAGCAGTTCTTC; len: 15; j_gene: TRBJ2-1; d_gene: TRBD2; v_gene: TRBV10-3; abundance: .
CDR3aa: CASSQFLGSTDTQYF; CDR3nt: TGTGCCAGCAGCCAATTCCTGGGGAGCACAGATACGCAGTATTTT; len: 15; j_gene: TRBJ2-3; d_gene: .; v_gene: TRBV11-2; abundance: .
CDR3aa: CAWTRGGGLGYTF; CDR3nt: TGTGCCTGGACCCGAGGAGGGGGTCTTGGCTACACCTTC; len: 13; j_gene: TRBJ1-2; d_gene: .; v_gene: TRBV30; abundance: .
CDR3aa: CASSVNSNTGELFF; CDR3nt: TGTGCCAGCAGCGTAAACTCGAACACCGGGGAGCTGTTTTTT; len: 14; j_gene: TRBJ2-2; d_gene: .; v_gene: TRBV9; abundance: few
CDR3aa: CASTQSQGIYNEQFF; CDR3nt: TGTGCCAGCACCCAATCACAGGGGATCTACAATGAGCAGTTCTTC; len: 15; j_gene: TRBJ2-1; d_gene: TRBD1; v_gene: TRBV6-5; abundance: few
CDR3aa: CASSLAGLDVLREQYF; CDR3nt: TGTGCCAGCAGCTTAGCGGGACTCGATGTATTACGTGAGCAGTACTTC; len: 16; j_gene: TRBJ2-7; d_gene: .; v_gene: TRBV7-8; abundance: .
CDR3aa: CASSSTGGTEAFF; CDR3nt: TGTGCCAGCTCATCGACAGGGGGCACTGAAGCTTTCTTT; len: 13; j_gene: TRBJ1-1; d_gene: TRBD1; v_gene: TRBV18; abundance: few
CDR3aa: CASRSTEGTVNYEQYF; CDR3nt: TGTGCCAGCAGATCGACAGAGGGGACAGTAAACTACGAGCAGTACTTC; len: 16; j_gene: TRBJ2-7; d_gene: TRBD1; v_gene: TRBV7-9; abundance: .
CDR3aa: CASSLASVGADTQYF; CDR3nt: TGTGCCAGCAGCTTAGCGTCGGTAGGGGCAGATACGCAGTATTTT; len: 15; j_gene: TRBJ2-3; d_gene: .; v_gene: TRBV7-9; abundance: .
CDR3aa: CASRSGSNYGYTF; CDR3nt: TGTGCCAGTCGGTCAGGGAGCAACTATGGCTACACCTTC; len: 13; j_gene: TRBJ1-2; d_gene: .; v_gene: TRBV6-5; abundance: .
CDR3aa: CASSFRGRDEKLFF; CDR3nt: TGTGCCAGCAGCTTTAGGGGAAGGGACGAAAAACTGTTTTTT; len: 14; j_gene: TRBJ1-4; d_gene: .; v_gene: TRBV5-4; abundance: .
CDR3aa: CASSRSGTSYNEQFF; CDR3nt: TGTGCCAGCAGCCGGTCTGGGACCTCCTACAATGAGCAGTTCTTC; len: 15; j_gene: TRBJ2-1; d_gene: .; v_gene: TRBV7-8; abundance: .
CDR3aa: CASSLVSGGLTF; CDR3nt: TGTGCCAGCAGCCTCGTATCCGGCGGCCTAACCTTC; len: 12; j_gene: TRBJ1-2; d_gene: .; v_gene: TRBV7-9; abundance: .
CDR3aa: CASSLDDIATGELFF; CDR3nt: TGCGCCAGCAGCTTGGATGACATCGCGACCGGGGAGCTGTTTTTT; len: 15; j_gene: TRBJ2-2; d_gene: .; v_gene: TRBV5-1; abundance: .
CDR3aa: CASSLVSSGANVLTF; CDR3nt: TGTGCCAGCAGCTTAGTGTCCTCTGGGGCCAACGTCCTGACTTTC; len: 15; j_gene: TRBJ2-6; d_gene: .; v_gene: TRBV11-2; abundance: .
CDR3aa: CASSSHWGTKSEAFF; CDR3nt: TGTGCCAGCAGCTCCCATTGGGGGACGAAATCTGAAGCTTTCTTT; len: 15; j_gene: TRBJ1-1; d_gene: .; v_gene: TRBV11-2; abundance: once
CDR3aa: CASTLHQPGPTNSPLHF; CDR3nt: TGTGCCAGCACCCTCCATCAACCGGGACCCACTAATTCACCCCTCCACTTT; len: 17; j_gene: TRBJ1-6; d_gene: .; v_gene: TRBV28; abundance: once
CDR3aa: CASSPAGARELFF; CDR3nt: TGTGCCAGCTCACCAGCAGGGGCCAGGGAGCTGTTTTTT; len: 13; j_gene: TRBJ2-2; d_gene: .; v_gene: TRBV18; abundance: .
CDR3aa: CASSSGPGPYGYTF; CDR3nt: TGTGCCAGCAGCTCCGGACCGGGGCCCTATGGCTACACCTTC; len: 14; j_gene: TRBJ1-2; d_gene: .; v_gene: TRBV7-2; abundance: few
CDR3aa: CASSASILAGELFF; CDR3nt: TGTGCCAGCAGCGCTAGCATCCTCGCCGGGGAGCTGTTTTTT; len: 14; j_gene: TRBJ2-2; d_gene: .; v_gene: TRBV9; abundance: .